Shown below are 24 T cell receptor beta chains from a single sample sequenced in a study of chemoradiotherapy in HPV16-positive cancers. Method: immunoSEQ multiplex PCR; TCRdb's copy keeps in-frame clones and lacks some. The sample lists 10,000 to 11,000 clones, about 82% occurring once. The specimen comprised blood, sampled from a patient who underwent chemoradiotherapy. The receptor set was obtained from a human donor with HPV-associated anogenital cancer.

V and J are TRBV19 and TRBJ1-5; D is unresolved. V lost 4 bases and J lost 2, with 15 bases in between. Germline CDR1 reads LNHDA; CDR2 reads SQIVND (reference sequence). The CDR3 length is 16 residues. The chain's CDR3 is CASSTVLGWGNQPQHF. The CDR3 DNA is TGTGCCAGTAGTACGGTGTTGGGTTGGGGCAATCAGCCCCAGCATTTT.

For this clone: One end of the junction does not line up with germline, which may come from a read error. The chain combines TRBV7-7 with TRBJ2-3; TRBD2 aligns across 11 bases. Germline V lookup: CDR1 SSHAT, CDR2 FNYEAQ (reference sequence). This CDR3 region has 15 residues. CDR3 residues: CASSLTSGGTGTQYF. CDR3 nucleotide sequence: TGTGCCAGCAGCTTAACTAGCGGGGGAACAGGTACGCAGTATTTT.

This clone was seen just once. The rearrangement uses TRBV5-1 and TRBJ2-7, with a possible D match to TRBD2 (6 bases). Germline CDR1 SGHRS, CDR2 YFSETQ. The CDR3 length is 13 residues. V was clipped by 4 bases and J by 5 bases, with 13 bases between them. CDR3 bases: TGCGCCAGCAGCGGGTGGGGGGACGACGAGCAGTACTTC. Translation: CASSGWGDDEQYF. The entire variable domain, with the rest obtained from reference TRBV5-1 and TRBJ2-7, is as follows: KAGVTQTPRYLIKTRGQQVTLSCSPISGHRSVSWYQQTPGQGLQFLFEYFSETQRNKGNFPGRFSGRQFSNSRSEMNVSTLELGDSALYLCASSGWGDDEQYFGPGTRLTVT.

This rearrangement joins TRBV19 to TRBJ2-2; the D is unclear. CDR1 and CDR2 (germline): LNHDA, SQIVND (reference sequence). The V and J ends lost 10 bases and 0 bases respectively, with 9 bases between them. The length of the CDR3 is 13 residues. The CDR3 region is CAIRDTNTGELFF. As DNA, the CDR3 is TGTGCCATTAGGGATACGAACACCGGGGAGCTGTTTTTT.

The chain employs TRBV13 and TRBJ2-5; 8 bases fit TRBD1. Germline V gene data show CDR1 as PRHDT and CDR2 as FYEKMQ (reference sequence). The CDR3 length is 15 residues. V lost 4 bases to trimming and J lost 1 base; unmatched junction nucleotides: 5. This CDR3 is CASSSEDRVQETQYF. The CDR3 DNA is TGTGCCAGCAGCTCAGAGGACAGGGTCCAAGAGACCCAGTACTTC.

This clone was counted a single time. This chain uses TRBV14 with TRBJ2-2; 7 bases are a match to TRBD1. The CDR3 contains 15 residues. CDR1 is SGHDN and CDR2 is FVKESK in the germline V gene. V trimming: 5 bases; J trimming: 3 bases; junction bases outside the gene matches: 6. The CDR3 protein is CASSSRDRDTGELFF. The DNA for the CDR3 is TGTGCCAGCAGCTCCCGGGACAGAGACACCGGGGAGCTGTTTTTT.

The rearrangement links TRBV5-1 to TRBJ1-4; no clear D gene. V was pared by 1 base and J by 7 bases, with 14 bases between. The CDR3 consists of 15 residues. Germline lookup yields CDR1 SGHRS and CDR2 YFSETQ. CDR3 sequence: CASSLQKGSGEKLFF. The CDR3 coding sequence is TGCGCCAGCAGCTTGCAAAAGGGTTCGGGTGAAAAACTGTTTTTT.

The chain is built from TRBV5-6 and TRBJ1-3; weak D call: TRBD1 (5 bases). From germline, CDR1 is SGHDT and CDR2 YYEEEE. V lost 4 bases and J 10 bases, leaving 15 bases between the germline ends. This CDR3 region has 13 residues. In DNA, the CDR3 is TGTGCCAGCAGCGGGGACCTTGGGGCGACCATATATTTT. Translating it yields CASSGDLGATIYF.

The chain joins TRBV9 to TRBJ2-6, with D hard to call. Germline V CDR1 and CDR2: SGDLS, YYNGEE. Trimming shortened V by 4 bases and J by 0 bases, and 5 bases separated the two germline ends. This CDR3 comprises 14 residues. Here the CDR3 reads CASSTFSGANVLTF. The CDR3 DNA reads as TGTGCCAGCAGCACTTTCTCTGGGGCCAACGTCCTGACTTTC.

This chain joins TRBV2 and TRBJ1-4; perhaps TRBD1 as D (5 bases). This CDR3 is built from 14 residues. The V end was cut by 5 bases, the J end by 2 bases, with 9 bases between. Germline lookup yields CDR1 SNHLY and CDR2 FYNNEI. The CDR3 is CASSFGATNEKLFF. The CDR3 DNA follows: TGTGCCAGCAGTTTCGGGGCGACTAATGAAAAACTGTTTTTT.

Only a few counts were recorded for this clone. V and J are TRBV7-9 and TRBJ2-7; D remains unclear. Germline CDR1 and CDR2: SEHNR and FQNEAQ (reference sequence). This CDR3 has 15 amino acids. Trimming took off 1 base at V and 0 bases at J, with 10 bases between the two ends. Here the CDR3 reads CASSLDPAYSYEQYF. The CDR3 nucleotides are TGTGCCAGCAGCTTAGACCCAGCCTACTCCTACGAGCAGTACTTC.

This chain's CDR3 is CASSFLPLSGTGGGYTF. DNA for the CDR3: TGTGCCAGCAGTTTCCTTCCCCTGTCCGGGACAGGGGGCGGCTACACCTTC. This chain joins TRBV27 and TRBJ1-2; TRBD1 aligns across 12 bases. The V gene's germline CDR1 is MNHEY and CDR2 SMNVEV (reference sequence). The trim removed 3 bases at V and 8 bases at J, leaving 13 bases unmatched. The CDR3 runs to 17 residues.

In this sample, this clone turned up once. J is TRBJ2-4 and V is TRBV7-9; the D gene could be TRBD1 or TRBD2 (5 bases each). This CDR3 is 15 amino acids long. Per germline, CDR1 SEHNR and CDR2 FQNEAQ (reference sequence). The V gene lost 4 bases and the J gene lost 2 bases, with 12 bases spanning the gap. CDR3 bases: TGTGCCAGCAGCTCTCTGGGGGAGTCCAAAAACATTCAGTACTTC. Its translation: CASSSLGESKNIQYF.

The CDR3, as DNA: TGTGCCAGCAGCTTTTCAGGGTTCGGGGAGACCCAGTACTTC. It yields the protein CASSFSGFGETQYF. The genes are TRBV7-9 and TRBJ2-5; TRBD1 is a possible D gene (5 bases). Germline CDR1 is SEHNR and CDR2 is FQNEAQ (reference sequence). This CDR3 spans 14 amino acids. With 3 bases removed from V and 5 bases from J, the gap between germline ends came to 13 bases.

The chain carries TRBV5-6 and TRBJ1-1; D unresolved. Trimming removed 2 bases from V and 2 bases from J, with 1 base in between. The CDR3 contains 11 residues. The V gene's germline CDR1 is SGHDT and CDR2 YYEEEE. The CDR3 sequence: CASSFNTEAFF. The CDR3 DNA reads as TGTGCCAGCAGCTTTAACACTGAAGCTTTCTTT. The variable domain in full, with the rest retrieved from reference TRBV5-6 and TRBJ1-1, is DAGVTQSPTHLIKTRGQQVTLRCSPKSGHDTVSWYQQALGQGPQFIFQYYEEEERQRGNFPDRFSGHQFPNYSSELNVNALLLGDSALYLCASSFNTEAFFGQGTRLTVV.

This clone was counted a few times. The CDR3: CASSGTGGNTGELFF. CDR3 nucleotide sequence: TGTGCCAGCTCCGGGACAGGGGGAAACACCGGGGAGCTGTTTTTT. The J gene is TRBJ2-2, the V gene TRBV25-1, with TRBD1 identical over 11 bases. The junction had 4 bases not matched to a gene; V was cut back by 8 bases and J by 2 bases. CDR3 size: 15 residues. In germline, CDR1 is MGHDK, CDR2 SYGVNS.

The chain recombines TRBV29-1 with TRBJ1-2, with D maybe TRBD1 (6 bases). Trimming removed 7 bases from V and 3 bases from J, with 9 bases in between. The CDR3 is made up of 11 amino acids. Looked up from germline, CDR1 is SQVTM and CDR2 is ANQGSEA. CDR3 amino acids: CSGGPDYGYTF. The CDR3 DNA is TGCAGCGGGGGGCCGGACTATGGCTACACCTTC.

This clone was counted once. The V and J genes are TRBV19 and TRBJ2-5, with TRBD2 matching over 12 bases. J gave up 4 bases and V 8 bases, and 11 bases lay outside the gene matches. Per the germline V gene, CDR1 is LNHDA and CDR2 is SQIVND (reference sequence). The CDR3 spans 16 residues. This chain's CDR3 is CASASSGGASRETQYF. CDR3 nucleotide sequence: TGTGCCAGTGCATCTAGCGGGGGGGCATCTAGAGAGACCCAGTACTTC.

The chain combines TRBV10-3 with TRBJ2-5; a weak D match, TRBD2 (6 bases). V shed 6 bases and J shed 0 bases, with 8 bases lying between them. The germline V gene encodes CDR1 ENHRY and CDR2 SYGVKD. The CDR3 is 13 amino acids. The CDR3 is CAIRWGDQETQYF. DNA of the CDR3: TGTGCCATCAGGTGGGGGGACCAAGAGACCCAGTACTTC.

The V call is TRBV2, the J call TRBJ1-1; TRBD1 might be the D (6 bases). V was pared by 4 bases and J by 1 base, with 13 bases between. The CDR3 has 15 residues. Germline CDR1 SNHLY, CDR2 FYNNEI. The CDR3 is CASSVRSGANTEAFF. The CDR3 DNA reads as TGTGCCAGCAGTGTAAGGTCAGGGGCGAACACTGAAGCTTTCTTT.

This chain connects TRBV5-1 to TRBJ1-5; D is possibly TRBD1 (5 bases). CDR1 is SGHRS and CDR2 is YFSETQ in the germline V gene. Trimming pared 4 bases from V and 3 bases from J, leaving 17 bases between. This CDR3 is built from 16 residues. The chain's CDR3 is CASSPDPDSINQPQHF. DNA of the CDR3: TGCGCCAGCAGCCCCGACCCAGACAGTATCAATCAGCCCCAGCATTTT. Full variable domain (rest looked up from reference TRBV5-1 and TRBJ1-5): KAGVTQTPRYLIKTRGQQVTLSCSPISGHRSVSWYQQTPGQGLQFLFEYFSETQRNKGNFPGRFSGRQFSNSRSEMNVSTLELGDSALYLCASSPDPDSINQPQHFGDGTRLSIL.

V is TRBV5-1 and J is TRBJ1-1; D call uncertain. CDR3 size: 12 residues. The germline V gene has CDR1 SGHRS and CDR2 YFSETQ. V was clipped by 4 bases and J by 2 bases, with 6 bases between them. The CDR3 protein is CASSVDNTEAFF. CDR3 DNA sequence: TGCGCCAGCAGCGTGGACAACACTGAAGCTTTCTTT.

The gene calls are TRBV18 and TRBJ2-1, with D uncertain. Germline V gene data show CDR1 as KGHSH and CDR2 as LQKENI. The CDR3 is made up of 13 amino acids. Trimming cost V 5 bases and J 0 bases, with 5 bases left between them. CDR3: CASSIPSYNEQFF. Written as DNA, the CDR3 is TGTGCCAGCTCAATACCCTCCTACAATGAGCAGTTCTTC. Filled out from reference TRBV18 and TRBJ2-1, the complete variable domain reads NAGVMQNPRHLVRRRGQEARLRCSPMKGHSHVYWYRQLPEEGLKFMVYLQKENIIDESGMPKERFSAEFPKEGPSILRIQQVVRGDSAAYFCASSIPSYNEQFFGPGTRLTVL.

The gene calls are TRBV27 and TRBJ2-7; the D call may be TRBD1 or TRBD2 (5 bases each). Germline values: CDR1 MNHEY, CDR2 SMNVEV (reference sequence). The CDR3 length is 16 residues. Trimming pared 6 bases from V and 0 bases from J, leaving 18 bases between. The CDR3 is CASSPGVGRSSYEQYF. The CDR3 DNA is TGTGCCAGCAGCCCCGGGGTGGGACGTAGCTCCTACGAGCAGTACTTC.